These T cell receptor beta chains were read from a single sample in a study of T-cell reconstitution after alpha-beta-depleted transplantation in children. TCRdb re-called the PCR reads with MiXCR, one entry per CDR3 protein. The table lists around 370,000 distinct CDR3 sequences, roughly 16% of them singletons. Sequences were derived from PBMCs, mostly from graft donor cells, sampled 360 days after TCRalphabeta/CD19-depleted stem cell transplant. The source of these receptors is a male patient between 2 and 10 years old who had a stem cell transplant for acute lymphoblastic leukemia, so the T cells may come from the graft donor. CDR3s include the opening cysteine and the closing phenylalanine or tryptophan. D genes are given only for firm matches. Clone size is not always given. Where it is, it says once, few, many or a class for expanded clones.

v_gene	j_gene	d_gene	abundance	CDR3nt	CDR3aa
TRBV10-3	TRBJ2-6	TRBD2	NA	TGTGCCATCAGTGAGACGACTAGCGGGAGTCGCTCTGGGGCCAACGTCCTGACTTTC	CAISETTSGSRSGANVLTF
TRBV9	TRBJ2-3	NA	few	TGTGCCAGCAGCGTAGATGGGTTGACAGATACGCAGTATTTT	CASSVDGLTDTQYF
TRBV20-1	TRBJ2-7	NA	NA	TGCAGTGCTAGGGGCCGGTACCAGTACGAGCAGTACTTC	CSARGRYQYEQYF
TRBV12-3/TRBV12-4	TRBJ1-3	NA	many	TGTGCCAGCAGCCTTCACAGCTCTGGAAACACCATATATTTT	CASSLHSSGNTIYF
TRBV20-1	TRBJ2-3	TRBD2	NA	TGCAGTGCTAGCGGGAGGGCCGCGCAGTATTTT	CSASGRAAQYF
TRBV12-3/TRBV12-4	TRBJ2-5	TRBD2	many	TGTGCCAGCAGTTTACCTCTAGCGGTCGGGAGAGAGACCCAGTACTTC	CASSLPLAVGRETQYF
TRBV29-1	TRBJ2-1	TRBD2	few	TGCAGCGTTGATCCCGGGACTAGCGGGCGTCACAATGAGCAGTTCTTC	CSVDPGTSGRHNEQFF
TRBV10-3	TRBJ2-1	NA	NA	TGTGCCATCAGCTTCCTAGTGGTAGGGAACTACAATGAGCAGTTCTTC	CAISFLVVGNYNEQFF
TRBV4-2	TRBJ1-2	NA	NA	TGTGCCAGCAGCCAAGATCGGGAGTATGGCTACACCTTC	CASSQDREYGYTF
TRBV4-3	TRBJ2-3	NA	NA	TGCGCCAGCAGCCAAGACAGTGCAGATACGCAGTATTTT	CASSQDSADTQYF
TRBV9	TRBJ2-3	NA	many	TGTGCCAGCAGCGTAGGAGACCAAGGGACAGATACGCAGTATTTT	CASSVGDQGTDTQYF
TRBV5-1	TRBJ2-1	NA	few	TGCGCCAGCAGCTCACTTCTAACGGGACGCGGGTACAATGAGCAGTTCTTC	CASSSLLTGRGYNEQFF
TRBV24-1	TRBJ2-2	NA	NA	TGTGCCACCAGTGAAGCTGGAGGGGTTATGGCCGGGGAGCTGTTTTTT	CATSEAGGVMAGELFF
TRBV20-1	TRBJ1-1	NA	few	TGCAGTGCTAGCGATGAGGGCAGGGGTTCCACTGAAGCTTTCTTT	CSASDEGRGSTEAFF
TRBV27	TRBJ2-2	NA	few	TGTGCCAGCAGTTTACAAAGGGTCCCCGGGGAGCTGTTTTTT	CASSLQRVPGELFF
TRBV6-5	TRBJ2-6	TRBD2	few	TGTGCCAGCAGTTACAAAGCGGGAGGGCCCTCTGGGGCCAACGTCCTGACTTTC	CASSYKAGGPSGANVLTF
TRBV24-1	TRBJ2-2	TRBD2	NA	TGTGCCACCAGTGTGACTAGCGGGAGCACCGGGGAGCTGTTTTTT	CATSVTSGSTGELFF
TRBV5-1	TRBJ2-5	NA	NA	TGCGCCAGCAGCTTTATAGGGGAGGCAGAGACCCAGTACTTC	CASSFIGEAETQYF
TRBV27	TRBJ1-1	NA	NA	TGTGCCAGCAGTTTAGTAGGCAGGGGTTCCCTTAGAGCTGAAGCTTTCTTT	CASSLVGRGSLRAEAFF
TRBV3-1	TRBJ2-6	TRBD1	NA	TGTGCCATCAGCCCTAGGACAGGTCCTCGCTCTGGGGCCAACGTCCTGACTTTC	CAISPRTGPRSGANVLTF
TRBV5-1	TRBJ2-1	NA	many	TGCGCCAGCAGCTTGATGAGCAGGGCGAATGAGCAGTTCTTC	CASSLMSRANEQFF
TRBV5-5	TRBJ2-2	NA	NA	TGTGCCAGCAGCTTTATTCCGCGGATTGATACCGGGGAGCTGTTTTTT	CASSFIPRIDTGELFF
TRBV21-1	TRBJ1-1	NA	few	TGTGCCAGCAGCAATCGGGGATCCAGGGGGGAGAACACTGAAGCTTTCTTT	CASSNRGSRGENTEAFF
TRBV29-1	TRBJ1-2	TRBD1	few	TGCAGCGTTCTCGAGGAGGGGGCCGGCACCTATGGCTACACCTTC	CSVLEEGAGTYGYTF
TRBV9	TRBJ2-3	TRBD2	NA	TGTGCCAGCAGCGTAAGGGGGGGACTAGGAACAGATACGCAGTATTTT	CASSVRGGLGTDTQYF
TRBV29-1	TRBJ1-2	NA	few	TGCAGCGTTGCCGACACTAACTATGGCTACACCTTC	CSVADTNYGYTF
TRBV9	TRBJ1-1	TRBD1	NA	TGTGCCAGCAGCGTGGGACAGTTGAACACTGAAGCTTTCTTT	CASSVGQLNTEAFF
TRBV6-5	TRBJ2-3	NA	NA	TGTGCCAGCAGTTACTCGAGACGAGATACGCAGTATTTT	CASSYSRRDTQYF
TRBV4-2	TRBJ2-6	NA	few	TGTGCCAGCAGCCCCCCTGGGGGAGGAGGGACTGGGGCCAACGTCCTGACTTTC	CASSPPGGGGTGANVLTF
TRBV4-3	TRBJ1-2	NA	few	TGCGCCAGCAGCTCGCAGACGGGCTATGGCTACACCTTC	CASSSQTGYGYTF
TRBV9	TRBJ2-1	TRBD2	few	TGTGCCAGCAGCGTAGGGACTAGTGTCTACAATGAGCAGTTCTTC	CASSVGTSVYNEQFF
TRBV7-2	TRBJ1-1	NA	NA	TGTGCCAGCAGCCAGATACAAGGGACGACGAACACTGAAGCTTTCTTT	CASSQIQGTTNTEAFF
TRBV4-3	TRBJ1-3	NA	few	TGCGCCAGCAGCCAAGAATATTTCGGACAGTATGGCGACACCATATATTTT	CASSQEYFGQYGDTIYF
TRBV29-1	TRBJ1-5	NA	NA	TGCAGCGCCCAAGGGGGGAGCAATCAGCCCCAGCATTTT	CSAQGGSNQPQHF
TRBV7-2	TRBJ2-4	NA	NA	TGTGCCAGCAGCTTAGATCCTGTCAAAAACATTCAGTACTTC	CASSLDPVKNIQYF
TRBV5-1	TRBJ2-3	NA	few	TGCGCCAGCAGAACAGGAAGCACAGATACGCAGTATTTT	CASRTGSTDTQYF
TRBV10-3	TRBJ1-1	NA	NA	TGTGCCATCAGTACCCGCAGCAGCAACACTGAAGCTTTCTTT	CAISTRSSNTEAFF
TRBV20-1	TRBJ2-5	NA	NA	TGCAGTGCTAGAGATGCCGGGGGCAGGGTGAGGGAGACCCAGTACTTC	CSARDAGGRVRETQYF
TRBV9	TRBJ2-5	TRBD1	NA	TGTGCCAGCAGCGTAGGAAGGGGGCCTCGGGAGACCCAGTACTTC	CASSVGRGPRETQYF
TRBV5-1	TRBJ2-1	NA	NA	TGCGCCAGCAGCTTGGATGGGGGGCCCTACAATGAGCAGTTCTTC	CASSLDGGPYNEQFF
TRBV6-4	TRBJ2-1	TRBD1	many	TGTGCCAGCAATCCACCGGGACAGGGCGATGAGCAGTTCTTC	CASNPPGQGDEQFF
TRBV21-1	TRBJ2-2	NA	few	TGTGCCAGCAGCTCCCGAGAGGCGTACACCGGGGAGCTGTTTTTT	CASSSREAYTGELFF
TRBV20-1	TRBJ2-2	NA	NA	TGCAGTGCTAGAGGACTAACCGGGGAGCCGTTTTTT	CSARGLTGEPFF
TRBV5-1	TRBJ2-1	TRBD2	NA	TGCGCCAGCAGTCAGGAGCGGGGTTCGAGGAGCAAGCAGTTCTTC	CASSQERGSRSKQFF
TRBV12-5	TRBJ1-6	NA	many	TGTGCTAGTGGTTTGGACAGGGCGACTCAGGGATATAATTCACCCCTCCACTTT	CASGLDRATQGYNSPLHF
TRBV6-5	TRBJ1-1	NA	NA	TGTGCCAGCAGTTACCTCATGGGCACTGAAGCTTTCTTT	CASSYLMGTEAFF